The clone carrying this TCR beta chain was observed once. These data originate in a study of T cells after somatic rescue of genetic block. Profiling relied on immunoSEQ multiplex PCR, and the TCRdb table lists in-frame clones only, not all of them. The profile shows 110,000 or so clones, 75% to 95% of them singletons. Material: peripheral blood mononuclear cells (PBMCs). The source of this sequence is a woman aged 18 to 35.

This chain's CDR3 is CASSKEGASTEAFF. The CDR3 bases are TGTGCCAGCAGTAAAGAGGGGGCATCCACTGAAGCTTTCTTT. This sequence joins TRBV2 and TRBJ1-1; 7 bases match TRBD1. Trimming cost V 5 bases and J 4 bases; bases outside gene matches: 7. Germline V gene sequence: CDR1 SNHLY, CDR2 FYNNEI. The CDR3 spans 14 residues.